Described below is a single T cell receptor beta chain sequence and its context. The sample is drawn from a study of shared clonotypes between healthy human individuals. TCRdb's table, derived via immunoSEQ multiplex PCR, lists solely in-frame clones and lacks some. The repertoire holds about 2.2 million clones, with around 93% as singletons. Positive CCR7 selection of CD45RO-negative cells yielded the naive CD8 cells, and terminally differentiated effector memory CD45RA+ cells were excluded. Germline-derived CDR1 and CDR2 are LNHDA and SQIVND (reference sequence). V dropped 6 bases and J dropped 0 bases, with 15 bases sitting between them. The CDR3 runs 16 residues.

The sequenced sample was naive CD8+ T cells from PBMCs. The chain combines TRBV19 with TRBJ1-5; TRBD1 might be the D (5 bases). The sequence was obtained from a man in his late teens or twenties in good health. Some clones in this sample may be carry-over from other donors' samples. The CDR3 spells CASSTPTDYSNQPQHF. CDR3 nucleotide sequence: TGTGCCAGTAGCACCCCGACAGATTATAGCAATCAGCCCCAGCATTTT.